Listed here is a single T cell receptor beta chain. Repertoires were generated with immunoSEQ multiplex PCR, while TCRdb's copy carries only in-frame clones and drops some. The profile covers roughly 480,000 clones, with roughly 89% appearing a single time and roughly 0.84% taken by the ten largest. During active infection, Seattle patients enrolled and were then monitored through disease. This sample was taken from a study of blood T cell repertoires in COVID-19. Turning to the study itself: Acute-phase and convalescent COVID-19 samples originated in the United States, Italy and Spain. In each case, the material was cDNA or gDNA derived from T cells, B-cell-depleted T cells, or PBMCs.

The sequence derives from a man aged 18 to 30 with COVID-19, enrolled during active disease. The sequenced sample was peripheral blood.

The CDR3 loop reads CASSLRTGADTQYF. CDR3 nucleotide sequence: TGCGCCAGCAGCCTCCGGACAGGGGCAGATACGCAGTATTTT. The chain has TRBV4-1 and TRBJ2-3; 9 bases align to TRBD1. V lost 4 bases and J lost 4; bases outside the gene matches: 3. Per the germline V gene, CDR1 is MGHRA and CDR2 is YSYEKL. This CDR3 region has 14 residues.